The source of this T cell receptor (beta chain) is a study of technical replicates of blood from a few donors. Measured with immunoSEQ multiplex PCR; TCRdb has only the in-frame clones, and not every one. The data contain approximately 60,000 clones, roughly 89% of them singletons. Germline CDR1 SNHLY, CDR2 FYNNEI. The CDR3 consists of 14 residues. Trimming cost V 6 bases and J 6 bases; bases outside gene matches: 9. Sequenced: PBMCs. V usage is TRBV2 and J usage is TRBJ2-3; TRBD1 matches 7 bases. This receptor was obtained from a human donor in good health. Some clones in this sample may be carry-over from other donors' samples. Here the CDR3 reads CASRRQGSGDTQYF. CDR3 DNA sequence: TGTGCCAGCAGGAGACAGGGTTCAGGGGATACGCAGTATTTT.